A selection of T cell receptor beta chains follows, all from one sample in a study of control samples from healthy donors and cancer patients. Sequencing used immunoSEQ multiplex PCR; TCRdb keeps in-frame clones, though not all of them. This table holds 130,000 or so clones, under 95% found once. The sequenced sample was blood. These receptors originate from a man aged 40-49 years in good health. Both conserved end residues are part of each CDR3. The D gene is left open where the match is weak. Clone size appears in some rows only: once, few, many, or a class for an expanded clone.

J | V | D | size | DNA | CDR3
TRBJ2-7 | TRBV13 | TRBD2 | NA | TGTGCCAGCAGCCCCGGGACTAGCGGGAGTCTGACCGAGCAGTACTTC | CASSPGTSGSLTEQYF
TRBJ1-1 | TRBV7-9 | NA | NA | TGTGCCAGCAGCTTAGATTATCGGACTGAAGCTTTCTTT | CASSLDYRTEAFF
TRBJ1-1 | TRBV27 | TRBD1 | few | TGTGCCAGCAGTAGAGACACGGGACAGACGGGCACTGAAGCTTTCTTT | CASSRDTGQTGTEAFF
TRBJ2-3 | TRBV18 | NA | NA | TGTGCCAGCTCACCTTCAGGGGCCGATACGCAGTATTTT | CASSPSGADTQYF
TRBJ2-2 | TRBV7-9 | NA | NA | TGTGCCAGCAGCAAACAACAGGGGAACACCGGGGAGCTGTTTTTT | CASSKQQGNTGELFF
TRBJ1-1 | TRBV7-3 | NA | NA | TGTGCCAGCAGCTTAAAGGGGCAGGGAAACACTGAAGCTTTCTTT | CASSLKGQGNTEAFF
TRBJ1-1 | TRBV10-3 | NA | NA | TGTGCCATCAGTGAGTCGCGGACGGCGAACACTGAAGCTTTCTTT | CAISESRTANTEAFF
TRBJ1-3 | TRBV5-1 | NA | NA | TGCGCCAGCAGCGAAACCGGGACGGCACTCTCTGGAAACACCATATATTTT | CASSETGTALSGNTIYF
TRBJ2-1 | TRBV27 | NA | NA | TGTGCCAGCAGTTTATCGCTACCACGGAATGAGCAGTTCTTC | CASSLSLPRNEQFF
TRBJ2-5 | TRBV5-1 | NA | once | TGCGCCAGCAGCTTGGACAGACTCCAAGAGACCCAGTACTTC | CASSLDRLQETQYF
TRBJ2-7 | TRBV18 | NA | NA | TGTGCCAGCTCACCAGGACAAAATGACGAGCAGTACTTC | CASSPGQNDEQYF
TRBJ2-3 | TRBV19 | TRBD2 | NA | TGTGCCAGTAGAATAGCGGGCATTACAGATACGCAGTATTTT | CASRIAGITDTQYF
TRBJ1-1 | TRBV28 | NA | NA | TGTGCCAGCAGCCCGCCGGGCCAGAACACTGAAGCTTTCTTT | CASSPPGQNTEAFF